A selection of T cell receptor beta chains follows, all from one sample in a study of blood T cell repertoires in COVID-19. Assay used: immunoSEQ multiplex PCR; TCRdb lists only in-frame clones, some missing. Altogether some 97,000 clones are present, 65% to 90% being singletons, with the ten largest covering roughly 2.6%. Sequenced sample: PBMCs or T cells enriched from blood (not recorded which). Every receptor here comes from a woman between 45 and 65 years old who had recovered from COVID-19. The CDR3 runs from the conserved cysteine through the conserved F or W. D genes are given only for firm matches. Clone size is shown for a subset of rows, as once, few, many or a class of expanded clone.

>-|TRBJ1-1|-|TRBV30
TGTGCCTGGAGTGTACGGGCTGAAGCTTTCTTT
CAWSVRAEAFF
>-|TRBJ1-6|TRBD1|TRBV11-2
TGTGCCAGCAGCTTAGGGGACAGGGGGCATAATTCACCCCTCCACTTT
CASSLGDRGHNSPLHF
>-|TRBJ1-1|-|TRBV7-9
TGTGCCAGCAGCTTCCCAGGATTGAACACTGAAGCTTTCTTT
CASSFPGLNTEAFF
>-|TRBJ2-7|TRBD1|TRBV5-4
TGTGCCAGCAGCAGATTCCCTGGGACGACAGGGGGCTACGAGCAGTACTTC
CASSRFPGTTGGYEQYF
>once|TRBJ1-6|-|TRBV7-3
TGTGCCAGCAGCTTAAAAGTAGGCGCGGATAATTCACCCCTCCACTTT
CASSLKVGADNSPLHF
>once|TRBJ2-7|TRBD1|TRBV28
TGTGCCAGCACTGACAGGGGCGGGCACGAGCAGTACTTC
CASTDRGGHEQYF
>-|TRBJ2-2|TRBD2|TRBV5-1
TGCGCCAGCAGCCAGACTAGCGGGAGGAACACCGGGGAGCTGTTTTTT
CASSQTSGRNTGELFF
>once|TRBJ1-2|-|TRBV28
TGTGCCAGCAGTTTAATGGTGGCCGTTGATGGCTACACCTTC
CASSLMVAVDGYTF
>-|TRBJ2-4|TRBD1|TRBV5-4
TGTGCCAGCAGCTCTCCTGCGGACAGGGGGAAAAACATTCAGTACTTC
CASSSPADRGKNIQYF
>-|TRBJ1-1|-|TRBV11-2
TGTGCCAGCAGCCCCAGGGGGAACACTGAAGCTTTCTTT
CASSPRGNTEAFF
>-|TRBJ2-3|-|TRBV6-1
TGTGCCAGCAGTGAAGATGTCGAGTGGGGGGTACTTGATACGCAGTATTTT
CASSEDVEWGVLDTQYF
>-|TRBJ2-5|TRBD2|TRBV5-4
TGTGCCAGCAGCTTTGGGGCTAGCGGGGGATGGGGAGAGACCCAGTACTTC
CASSFGASGGWGETQYF
>-|TRBJ1-2|-|TRBV15
TGTGCCACCAGCGCCAAATTAGTTGGAGGCTCTTATTATGGCTACACCTTC
CATSAKLVGGSYYGYTF
>-|TRBJ1-2|TRBD1|TRBV2
TGTGCCAGCAGTGTAGGGGGCGCGGATGGCTACACCTTC
CASSVGGADGYTF
>-|TRBJ2-1|TRBD2|TRBV2
TGTGCCAGCAGTGAAAGGGCTAGCGGGTTTTACAATGAGCAGTTCTTC
CASSERASGFYNEQFF
>-|TRBJ1-3|-|TRBV28
TGTGCCAGCAGTTTAACAGGGCTCGGGTCTGGAAACACCATATATTTT
CASSLTGLGSGNTIYF
>-|TRBJ1-1|TRBD1|TRBV2
TGTGCCACAACTCAGGGGGCGGGGAACACTGAAGCTTTCTTT
CATTQGAGNTEAFF
>-|TRBJ1-4|TRBD1|TRBV5-1
TGCGCCAGCAGGCTACAGGGGTACGGTAATGAAAAACTGTTTTTT
CASRLQGYGNEKLFF
>-|TRBJ1-5|-|TRBV15
TGTGCCACCAGCAGAGAGGCAGGTCCACAGCCCCAGCATTTT
CATSREAGPQPQHF
>-|TRBJ2-7|TRBD1|TRBV28
TGTGCCAGCAGTTTAGCGCAGGGGGCATACGAGCAGTACTTC
CASSLAQGAYEQYF
>-|TRBJ1-5|-|TRBV18
TGTGCCAGCTCACCCTCTTCTGAGGGTCAGCCCCAGCATTTT
CASSPSSEGQPQHF
>-|TRBJ2-7|-|TRBV5-4
TGTGCCAGCAGCTTGGACTTAGGGGTCTACGAGCAGTACTTC
CASSLDLGVYEQYF
>-|TRBJ2-7|TRBD1|TRBV28
TGTGCCAGCAGTCTCGACAGGGAAAAGCAGTACTTC
CASSLDREKQYF
>-|TRBJ2-7|TRBD1|TRBV3-1/TRBV3-2
TGTGCCAGCAGCCAAGATCCCGTTTGGGACAGGGGCACCTACGAGCAGTACTTC
CASSQDPVWDRGTYEQYF
>-|TRBJ2-3|-|TRBV4-1
TGCGCCAGCAGCCAAGATCGGGATAACCCTAGCACAGATACGCAGTATTTT
CASSQDRDNPSTDTQYF
>once|TRBJ2-1|TRBD2|TRBV6-5
TGTGCCAGCAGTTACGGTTTTGCTAGCGGAGACAATGAGCAGTTCTTC
CASSYGFASGDNEQFF
>-|TRBJ2-3|-|TRBV5-1
TGCGCCAGCAGCCAAAACACAGATACGCAGTATTTT
CASSQNTDTQYF
>-|TRBJ1-6|-|TRBV2
TGTGCCAGCAGCGCGACCCTAACAGGCCGTGGGGCACCCCTCCACTTT
CASSATLTGRGAPLHF
>-|TRBJ2-3|-|TRBV10-3
TGTGCCCTATCCCAGGGGCCCACAGATACGCAGTATTTT
CALSQGPTDTQYF
>-|TRBJ1-2|TRBD1|TRBV19
TGTGCCAGTAGTACTTCGGACAGGGGGGTTAATGGCTACACCTTC
CASSTSDRGVNGYTF
>once|TRBJ1-2|-|TRBV3-1/TRBV3-2
TGTGCCAGCAGCCAAGCAAGACCCGGGTCTAACTATGGCTACACCTTC
CASSQARPGSNYGYTF
>-|TRBJ1-4|-|TRBV19
TGTGCCAGTAGTATTTCTCACGGAAAACTGTTTTTT
CASSISHGKLFF
>few|TRBJ1-2|TRBD1|TRBV11-2
TGTGCCAGCAGCTTATTCCCGGGACAGGGAACAGGCTACACCTTC
CASSLFPGQGTGYTF
>-|TRBJ2-1|-|TRBV24-1
TGTGCCACCAGTGATTTGGACACCGAGCAGTTCTTC
CATSDLDTEQFF
>-|TRBJ2-1|TRBD2|TRBV27
TGTGCCAGCAGTTTAGAAGCCGGGACTAGCGGGAGGGCCGAGCAGTTCTTC
CASSLEAGTSGRAEQFF
>-|TRBJ2-3|-|TRBV2
TGTGCCAGCAGTGTCTTCACAGATACGCAGTATTTT
CASSVFTDTQYF